This T cell receptor (beta chain) was profiled in a study of blood T cell repertoires in COVID-19. The germline V gene encodes CDR1 LNHDA and CDR2 SQIVND (reference sequence). Trimming took 6 bases from V and 2 from J, leaving 17 bases between them. The CDR3 totals 16 residues. Sequencing used immunoSEQ multiplex PCR; TCRdb keeps in-frame clones, though not all of them. In the table there are 150,000 to 200,000 clones, just over 90% of which are singletons. The J gene is TRBJ1-3, the V gene TRBV19; no clear D gene. The sequence was obtained from a man aged 18-30 years with acute or convalescent COVID-19. The sample comprised peripheral blood. The CDR3 bases are TGTGCCAGTAGCCTTCTCGGCCCGGGAACTGGAAACACCATATATTTT. Protein product: CASSLLGPGTGNTIYF.